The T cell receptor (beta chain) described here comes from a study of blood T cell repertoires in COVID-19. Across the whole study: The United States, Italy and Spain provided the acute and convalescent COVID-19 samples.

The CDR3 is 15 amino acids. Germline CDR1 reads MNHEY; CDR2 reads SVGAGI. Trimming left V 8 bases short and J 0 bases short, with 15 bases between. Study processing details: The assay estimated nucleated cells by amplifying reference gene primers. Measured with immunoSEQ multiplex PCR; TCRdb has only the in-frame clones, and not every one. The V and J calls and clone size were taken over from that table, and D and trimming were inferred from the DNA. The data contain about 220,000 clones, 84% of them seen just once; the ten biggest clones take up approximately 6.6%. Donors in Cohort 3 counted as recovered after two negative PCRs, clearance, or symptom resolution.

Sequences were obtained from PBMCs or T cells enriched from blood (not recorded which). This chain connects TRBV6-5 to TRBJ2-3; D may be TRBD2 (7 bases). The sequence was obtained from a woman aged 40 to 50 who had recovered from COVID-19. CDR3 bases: TGTGCCAGCGGATTGGGGGGGCCTAGCACAGATACGCAGTATTTT. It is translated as CASGLGGPSTDTQYF.